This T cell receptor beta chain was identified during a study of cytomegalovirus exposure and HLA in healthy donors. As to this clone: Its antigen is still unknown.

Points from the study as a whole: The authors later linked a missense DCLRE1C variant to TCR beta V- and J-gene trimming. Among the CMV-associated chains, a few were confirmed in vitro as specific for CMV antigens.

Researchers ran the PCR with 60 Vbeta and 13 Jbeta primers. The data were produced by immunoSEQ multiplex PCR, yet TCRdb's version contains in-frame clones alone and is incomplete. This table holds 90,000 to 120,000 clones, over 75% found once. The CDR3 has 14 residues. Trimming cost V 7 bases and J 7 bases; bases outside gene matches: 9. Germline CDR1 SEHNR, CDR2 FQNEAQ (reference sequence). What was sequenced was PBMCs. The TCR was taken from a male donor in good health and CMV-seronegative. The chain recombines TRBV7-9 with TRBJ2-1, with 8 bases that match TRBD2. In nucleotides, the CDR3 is TGTGCCAGCACCCGGAGCGGGAGTGTAAATGAGCAGTTCTTC. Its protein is CASTRSGSVNEQFF.